This entry lists 31 T cell receptor beta chains sequenced from one sample in a study of response to subunit inactivated influenza vaccine. TCRdb processed the RT-PCR reads anew with MiXCR; each CDR3 protein has one entry. Here the sample spans more than 450,000 distinct CDR3 sequences, about an eighth being singletons. Sequencing was performed on PBMCs from blood, taken on the day of vaccination. The receptor set was obtained from a man aged 50-59 years who received an inactivated influenza vaccine.

This clonotype was observed many times. The chain carries TRBV6-1 and TRBJ1-3; 7 bases agree with TRBD1. Germline V gene lookup returns CDR1 MNHNS and CDR2 SASEGT. This CDR3 region has 15 residues. With V trimmed by 2 bases and J by 1 base, 2 bases remained unmatched. This chain's CDR3 is CASSERGRSGNTIYF. CDR3 DNA: TGTGCCAGCAGTGAAAGGGGGCGATCTGGAAACACCATATATTTT.

The V call is TRBV20-1, the J call TRBJ1-2; possibly TRBD1 for D (6 bases). The CDR3 is 16 residues long. From germline, CDR1 is DFQATT and CDR2 SNEGSKA (reference sequence). The V gene lost 3 bases and the J gene lost 4 bases, with 21 bases spanning the gap. CDR3 loop: CSASGRGLDEGYGYTF. The CDR3 DNA reads TGCAGTGCTAGCGGCAGGGGTCTAGATGAGGGCTATGGCTACACCTTC.

This clonotype was detected many times. CDR3 in DNA: TGCAGCGTAGGACGGGCCTATGGCTACACCTTC. Residues: CSVGRAYGYTF. This chain uses TRBV29-1 with TRBJ1-2; D ambiguous. Trimming took off 6 bases at V and 4 bases at J, with 9 bases between the two ends. The CDR3 sequence is 11 residues long. Germline values: CDR1 SQVTM, CDR2 ANQGSEA. Full variable domain (missing parts from reference TRBV29-1 and TRBJ1-2): SAVISQKPSRDICQRGTSLTIQCQVDSQVTMMFWYRQQPGQSLTLIATANQGSEATYESGFVIDKFPISRPNLTFSTLTVSNMSPEDSSIYLCSVGRAYGYTFGSGTRLTVV.

This clonotype was counted only a few times. The rearrangement links TRBV6-1 to TRBJ2-7; 11 bases agree with TRBD2. The CDR3 spans 15 residues. The V segment lost 5 bases and the J segment 5 bases; nucleotides outside the gene matches: 8. Germline V gene data show CDR1 as MNHNS and CDR2 as SASEGT. CDR3 loop: CASSISGRAVHEQYF. The DNA of the CDR3 is TGTGCCAGCAGTATTAGCGGGAGGGCCGTCCACGAGCAGTACTTC.

This clonotype occurred a few times. This chain links TRBV12-3 or TRBV12-4 with TRBJ1-4; D is perhaps TRBD1 (5 bases). The V and J ends lost 5 bases and 7 bases respectively, with 11 bases between them. The CDR3 totals 13 residues. CDR3: CASSPDRGEKLFF. The CDR3 DNA reads as TGTGCCAGCAGTCCGGATAGGGGTGAAAAACTGTTTTTT.

This chain connects TRBV27 to TRBJ1-2, with D maybe TRBD1 (5 bases). V dropped 2 bases and J dropped 5 bases, with 18 bases sitting between them. In germline, CDR1 is MNHEY, CDR2 SMNVEV (reference sequence). The CDR3 length is 16 residues. CDR3 bases: TGTGCCAGCAGTTTAAGGCGGGCAGGGCCTACTTATGGCTACACCTTC. It yields the protein CASSLRRAGPTYGYTF.

This clonotype was seen a few times. The CDR3 sequence is CASSPPGTRYEQYF. In DNA, the CDR3 is TGTGCCAGCTCACCACCCGGGACTCGCTACGAGCAGTACTTC. This sequence joins TRBV18 and TRBJ2-7, with a weak D call TRBD2 (6 bases). V was pared by 0 bases and J by 3 bases, with 9 bases between. From germline, CDR1 is KGHSH and CDR2 LQKENI. The CDR3 contains 14 residues.

This clonotype was found a few times. The chain has TRBV7-2 and TRBJ2-5; D might be TRBD1 (5 bases). The CDR3 sequence is 14 residues long. Germline CDR1 SGHTA, CDR2 FQGNSA. Trimming shortened V by 5 bases and J by 0 bases, and 10 bases separated the two germline ends. The CDR3 sequence is CASSLRTYQETQYF. CDR3 DNA sequence: TGTGCCAGCAGCCTCAGGACATACCAAGAGACCCAGTACTTC.

This clonotype was seen a few times. The genes are TRBV4-1 and TRBJ2-1, with 8 bases that match TRBD2. In germline, CDR1 is MGHRA, CDR2 YSYEKL. V dropped 3 bases and J dropped 5; count of bases not matched to a gene: 3. The CDR3 sequence is 14 residues long. CDR3 DNA sequence: TGCGCCAGCAGCCAGCCGGGGGGGAACAATGAGCAGTTCTTC. Translating gives CASSQPGGNNEQFF.

The rearrangement joins TRBV27 to TRBJ2-1; 7 bases are shared with TRBD1. The germline gives CDR1 MNHEY, CDR2 SMNVEV (reference sequence). V shed 5 bases and J 5 bases; nucleotides not matched to a gene: 9. The CDR3 length is 15 residues. CDR3 in amino acids: CASSVLSGTDNEQFF. DNA for the CDR3: TGTGCCAGCAGTGTATTATCCGGGACAGACAATGAGCAGTTCTTC.

This clonotype was seen only a few times. V gene TRBV18 combines with J gene TRBJ1-1; no reliable D call. Deletions cut 3 bases from V and 5 bases from J, with 7 bases between. Germline-derived CDR1 and CDR2 are KGHSH and LQKENI. This CDR3 contains 12 residues. This CDR3 is CASSPSETEAFF. The CDR3 DNA reads TGTGCCAGCTCACCGAGCGAGACTGAAGCTTTCTTT.

Only a few counts were recorded for this clonotype. CDR3 sequence (DNA): TGTGCCAGCAGGAGGGGTCTCCAAAACACCGGGGAGCTGTTTTTT. Its translation is CASRRGLQNTGELFF. The J gene is TRBJ2-2, the V gene TRBV28; possibly TRBD1 or TRBD2 for D (5 bases each). CDR1 is MDHEN, CDR2 SYDVKM, per germline. The CDR3 totals 15 residues. The V end lost 6 bases, the J end lost 2 bases, and 13 bases lay between the germline ends.

The genes are TRBV5-1 and TRBJ2-3; 8 bases fit TRBD2. CDR1 and CDR2 (germline): SGHRS, YFSETQ. The CDR3 extends over 14 amino acids. The V and J ends lost 4 bases and 5 bases, in that order; junction bases with no gene match: 6. CDR3 nucleotide sequence: TGCGCCAGCAGCCCCGGACGGGAGGGAGATACGCAGTATTTT. Translation gives CASSPGREGDTQYF.

The chain is built from TRBV20-1 and TRBJ1-5, with no clear D. Trimming took 4 bases from V and 0 from J, leaving 7 bases between them. The CDR3 runs to 13 residues. Germline V gene sequence: CDR1 DFQATT, CDR2 SNEGSKA (reference sequence). CDR3 in amino acids: CSATLYSNQPQHF. The CDR3 DNA reads as TGCAGTGCTACCCTATATAGCAATCAGCCCCAGCATTTT.

This clonotype has just a few counts. The rearrangement uses TRBV21-1 and TRBJ2-3. TRBV21-1 is a pseudogene locus. The CDR3 is 16 amino acids. The CDR3 here is CASSKPTEFGTDTQYF. In nucleotides, the CDR3 is TGTGCCAGCAGCAAACCTACCGAATTTGGCACAGATACGCAGTATTTT.

There are many counts of this clonotype. One end of the junction is discordant with germline, which a read error may explain. This chain links TRBV7-7 with TRBJ1-5; possible D gene TRBD1, 5 bases. The CDR3 length is 13 residues. Germline V lookup: CDR1 SSHAT, CDR2 FNYEAQ (reference sequence). CDR3 amino acids: CASSPGPSLPQHF. The CDR3 bases are TGTGCTAGCAGCCCGGGACCGAGTTTGCCCCAGCATTTT.

The genes are TRBV5-1 and TRBJ2-1; D is ambiguous. CDR1 is SGHRS and CDR2 is YFSETQ in the germline V gene. Trimming pared 0 bases from V and 4 bases from J, leaving 17 bases between. The CDR3 length is 17 residues. The CDR3 coding sequence is TGCGCCAGCAGCTTGGGCAACATGCATAACCCATACAATGAGCAGTTCTTC. Translation: CASSLGNMHNPYNEQFF. The entire variable domain, with the rest obtained from reference TRBV5-1 and TRBJ2-1, is as follows: KAGVTQTPRYLIKTRGQQVTLSCSPISGHRSVSWYQQTPGQGLQFLFEYFSETQRNKGNFPGRFSGRQFSNSRSEMNVSTLELGDSALYLCASSLGNMHNPYNEQFFGPGTRLTVL.

The rearrangement uses TRBV27 and TRBJ2-6, with 9 bases matching TRBD1. Germline V gives CDR1 MNHEY, CDR2 SMNVEV (reference sequence). Losses at the gene ends were 6 bases for V and 4 bases for J; bases not matched to a gene: 10. The CDR3 length is 17 residues. The CDR3 DNA reads as TGTGCCAGCAGACCAGGAGGGACAGGGTCCGGGGCCAACGTCCTGACTTTC. Translated: CASRPGGTGSGANVLTF.

This clonotype turned up a few times. CDR3: CSALRTHGETQYF. Here the CDR3 DNA reads TGCAGTGCTCTCCGGACGCATGGGGAGACCCAGTACTTC. The genes are TRBV20-1 and TRBJ2-5; D gene ambiguous. The CDR3 totals 13 residues. V shed 5 bases and J shed 5 bases, with 15 bases lying between them. Germline V gene sequence: CDR1 DFQATT, CDR2 SNEGSKA (reference sequence).

Of note for this clonotype: An end of the junction does not agree with germline; a read error may underlie this. The genes are TRBV6-5 and TRBJ2-1, with 8 bases lining up with TRBD2. This CDR3 spans 17 amino acids. Germline lookup yields CDR1 MNHEY and CDR2 SVGAGI. The CDR3 is CASSYSIAGLVYNEQSF. Written as DNA, the CDR3 is TGTGCCAGCAGTTACTCCATAGCGGGACTCGTTTACAATGAGCAGTCCTTC.

This clonotype was found many times. The chain links TRBV24-1 to TRBJ2-1; D is possibly TRBD2 (5 bases). Germline-derived CDR1 and CDR2 are KGHDR and SFDVKD. The CDR3 totals 12 residues. V lost 3 bases, J lost 8 bases, and 7 bases lay in between. CDR3 in amino acids: CATSDEGDEQFF. The CDR3, as DNA: TGTGCCACCAGTGATGAGGGCGATGAGCAGTTCTTC.

This clonotype was counted at least ten times. The rearrangement uses TRBV5-5 and TRBJ2-3; 10 nucleotides line up with TRBD1. The CDR3 consists of 14 residues. The junction had 1 base not matched to a gene; V was cut back by 2 bases and J by 4 bases. Looked up from germline, CDR1 is SGHKS and CDR2 is YYEKEE (reference sequence). CDR3 in amino acids: CASSFGTGADTQYF. The CDR3 DNA is TGTGCCAGCAGCTTTGGGACAGGGGCAGATACGCAGTATTTT.

CDR3 coding DNA: TGCCCAAACCGGTCTCCGGTTTGGTACGAGCAGTACTTC. Its translation: CPNRSPVWYEQYF. The V and J genes are TRBV5-1 and TRBJ2-7; D remains unclear. The CDR3 covers 13 residues. Germline V gives CDR1 SGHRS, CDR2 YFSETQ.

The J gene is TRBJ1-6, the V gene TRBV28, with a tentative D call TRBD1 (6 bases). This CDR3 has 13 amino acids. Trimming removed 6 bases at V and 7 bases at J, with 10 bases between. The V gene's germline CDR1 is MDHEN and CDR2 SYDVKM. CDR3 DNA sequence: TGTGCCAGCAGCGGACAGCCAAATTCACCCCTCCACTTT. It codes for CASSGQPNSPLHF.

V usage is TRBV25-1 and J usage is TRBJ1-6; D not certain. Germline V CDR1 and CDR2: MGHDK, SYGVNS. There are 13 residues in the CDR3. V lost 2 bases and J 14 bases, leaving 13 bases between the germline ends. CDR3 DNA: TGTGCCAGCAGTGAAACAGCGGGCCGCACCCTCCACTTT. Translation: CASSETAGRTLHF.

In this sample, this clonotype turned up a few times. The DNA of the CDR3 is TGTGCCAGCAGTTTTGGAGCGGTCGGGGAGCTGTTTTTT. It encodes CASSFGAVGELFF. This rearrangement joins TRBV12-3 or TRBV12-4 to TRBJ2-2, with a weak D call TRBD2 (5 bases). This CDR3 comprises 13 residues. Trimming pared 3 bases from V and 7 bases from J, leaving 9 bases between.

This clonotype was seen only a few times. The genes are TRBV7-6 and TRBJ2-5; 11 nucleotides line up with TRBD2. The CDR3 loop spans 16 amino acids. J gave up 3 bases and V 3 bases, and 6 bases lay outside the gene matches. Per the germline V gene, CDR1 is SGHVS and CDR2 is FNYEAQ. CDR3 residues: CASSFSGGDLKETQYF. CDR3 nucleotide sequence: TGTGCCAGCAGCTTTAGCGGGGGGGACCTGAAAGAGACCCAGTACTTC.

The chain is built from TRBV7-2 and TRBJ2-7; D possibly corresponds to TRBD1 (6 bases). There are 13 residues in the CDR3. Trimming shortened V by 6 bases and J by 3 bases, and 12 bases separated the two germline ends. Looked up from germline, CDR1 is SGHTA and CDR2 is FQGNSA. The CDR3 spells CASSGQRSYEQYF. The CDR3 DNA reads as TGTGCCAGCAGTGGACAGAGAAGCTACGAGCAGTACTTC.

This chain connects TRBV4-3 to TRBJ1-1; no clear D gene. V dropped 1 base and J dropped 11 bases, with 17 bases sitting between them. CDR1 is LGHNA and CDR2 is YSLEER in the germline V gene. CDR3 length: 14 amino acids. The CDR3 spells CASSQAERAGWAFF. The DNA for the CDR3 is TGCGCCAGCAGCCAAGCTGAAAGAGCAGGTTGGGCTTTCTTT.

This clonotype was found many times. The chain has TRBV9 and TRBJ2-2; maybe TRBD2 (5 bases). The CDR3 totals 13 residues. The germline V gene encodes CDR1 SGDLS and CDR2 YYNGEE. Trimming cost V 4 bases and J 3 bases, with 7 bases left between them. DNA for the CDR3: TGTGCCAGCAGCCGGGGATACACCGGGGAGCTGTTTTTT. Its protein is CASSRGYTGELFF.

This clonotype was seen a few times. The chain uses TRBV4-2 and TRBJ2-3; tentative D call: TRBD2 (5 bases). Germline assignment: CDR1 LGHNA and CDR2 YNFKEQ. This CDR3 region has 16 residues. Trimming shortened V by 0 bases and J by 1 base, and 11 bases separated the two germline ends. CDR3 in amino acids: CASSQERAAGTDTQYF. The CDR3 DNA reads TGTGCCAGCAGCCAAGAGCGGGCGGCGGGCACAGATACGCAGTATTTT.